This T cell receptor (beta chain) comes out of a study of identical twins. Study results and limitations: While abundant cord blood beta clonotypes carried fewer insertions, memory repertoires showed no such pattern.

TCRdb reanalysed the 5' RACE reads using MiXCR and keeps one entry per CDR3 protein. The sample has around 1.7 million distinct CDR3 sequences; around 29% are singletons. There are a few counts of this clonotype. Its target is unknown. The CDR3 contains 18 residues. The V segment lost 1 base and the J segment 2 bases; nucleotides outside the gene matches: 7. CDR1 MGHRA and CDR2 YSYEKL come from the germline V gene. This clonotype originated in a newborn girl in good health. V is TRBV4-1 and J is TRBJ2-3; 12 nucleotides align to TRBD2. The sequencing sample was made of cord blood. CDR3 protein: CASSQAPTSGGFTDTQYF. CDR3 nucleotides: TGCGCCAGCAGCCAAGCCCCGACTAGCGGGGGATTCACAGATACGCAGTATTTT.